These 13 T cell receptor beta chains were all obtained from the same sample, sequenced in a study of blood T cell repertoires in COVID-19. The assay was immunoSEQ multiplex PCR, and TCRdb's table has in-frame clones only and misses some. Found here are about 170,000 clones, 65% to 85% of them singletons; the top ten hold about 11%. Source material: peripheral blood. These receptors were obtained from a man in his sixties or seventies with active or convalescent COVID-19.

V and J are TRBV12-3 or TRBV12-4 and TRBJ2-7; 7 bases match TRBD2. The CDR3 runs 13 residues. V lost 6 bases to trimming and J lost 2 bases; unmatched junction nucleotides: 4. DNA for the CDR3: TGTGCCAGCAGCCGCGGACTAGCCTACGAGCAGTACTTC. The encoded protein is CASSRGLAYEQYF.

The V gene is TRBV15, the J gene TRBJ2-2; D might be TRBD2 (6 bases). This CDR3 has 14 residues. V was trimmed by 1 base and J by 4 bases, leaving 7 bases between them. Germline V lookup: CDR1 LNHNV, CDR2 YYDKDF (reference sequence). For the CDR3, the DNA is TGTGCCACCAGCAGAGGGCGGGGCACCGGGGAGCTGTTTTTT. Amino acid sequence: CATSRGRGTGELFF.

The chain is built from TRBV13 and TRBJ2-7; D unresolved. This CDR3 has 12 residues. Looked up from germline, CDR1 is PRHDT and CDR2 is FYEKMQ (reference sequence). Trimming pared 1 base from V and 9 bases from J, leaving 10 bases between. The CDR3 region is CASSLVQSMQYF. Written as DNA, the CDR3 is TGTGCCAGCAGCTTAGTACAATCGATGCAGTACTTC.

The chain couples TRBV10-3 to TRBJ1-2, with a tentative D call TRBD1 (6 bases). Germline V gene data show CDR1 as ENHRY and CDR2 as SYGVKD. This CDR3 is 14 amino acids long. The V and J ends lost 8 bases and 4 bases respectively, with 17 bases between them. CDR3 bases: TGTGCCATCGGAACGACAGGAAACTTCTATGGCTACACCTTC. Protein product: CAIGTTGNFYGYTF.

J is TRBJ2-6 and V is TRBV3-1 (or the pseudogene TRBV3-2); D ambiguous. Per the germline V gene, CDR1 is LGHDT and CDR2 is YNNKEL (reference sequence). The V and J ends lost 3 bases and 8 bases respectively, with 8 bases between them. This CDR3 region has 13 residues. CDR3 loop: CASSQGRSNVLTF. The DNA of the CDR3 is TGTGCCAGCAGCCAGGGCAGGTCCAACGTCCTGACTTTC.

This chain links TRBV13 with TRBJ1-3; the D gene is possibly TRBD1 (5 bases). The length of the CDR3 is 14 residues. The V and J ends lost 6 bases and 1 base respectively, with 10 bases between them. Germline assignment: CDR1 PRHDT and CDR2 FYEKMQ (reference sequence). The DNA for the CDR3 is TGTGCCAGCAGGGGGCGTGGATCTGGAAACACCATATATTTT. It encodes CASRGRGSGNTIYF.

V is TRBV4-1 and J is TRBJ1-3; no clear D gene. The CDR3 loop spans 14 amino acids. Germline V gene data show CDR1 as MGHRA and CDR2 as YSYEKL. The V gene lost 4 bases and the J gene lost 4 bases, with 11 bases spanning the gap. The CDR3 coding sequence is TGCGCCAGCAGCCTCGGGATCCAGGGAAACACCATATATTTT. Residues: CASSLGIQGNTIYF.

This chain links TRBV6-2 or TRBV6-3 with TRBJ1-6; TRBD1 agrees at 9 bases. CDR1 MNHEY and CDR2 SVGEGT come from the germline V gene. V was pared by 6 bases and J by 0 bases, with 15 bases of the junction left unmatched. CDR3 size: 20 residues. Written as DNA, the CDR3 is TGTGCCAGCAGCGGAATAACAGGGGGCCTCCCTGGCTCCTATAATTCACCCCTCCACTTT. As protein: CASSGITGGLPGSYNSPLHF.

This sequence joins TRBV7-9 and TRBJ1-1; 8 positions match TRBD1. Germline V gives CDR1 SEHNR, CDR2 FQNEAQ (reference sequence). The CDR3 covers 14 residues. Trimming cost V 4 bases and J 4 bases; bases outside gene matches: 5. This CDR3 reads CASSSQGASTEAFF. CDR3 sequence (DNA): TGTGCCAGCAGCTCTCAGGGGGCAAGCACTGAAGCTTTCTTT.

The CDR3 bases are TGTGCCACCCTGACTGTTGGAACAGGGAACACTGAAGCTTTCTTT. Residues: CATLTVGTGNTEAFF. The chain recombines TRBV28 with TRBJ1-1; possibly TRBD1 for D (5 bases). V shed 10 bases and J shed 1 base, with 19 bases lying between them. Looked up from germline, CDR1 is MDHEN and CDR2 is SYDVKM. CDR3 size: 15 residues.

V is TRBV19 and J is TRBJ1-2, with 10 nucleotides matching TRBD1. V lost 8 bases to trimming and J lost 3 bases; unmatched junction nucleotides: 6. The germline CDR1 and CDR2 sequences are LNHDA and SQIVND (reference sequence). The CDR3 has 14 residues. In DNA, the CDR3 is TGTGCCAGTCTACCGGGACAGGGGTACTATGGCTACACCTTC. Amino acid sequence: CASLPGQGYYGYTF.

This clone appeared a few times. CDR3 in amino acids: CASSSSTSNYGYTF. The CDR3 DNA sequence: TGCGCCAGCAGCTCCTCGACTTCCAACTATGGCTACACCTTC. The chain couples TRBV5-1 to TRBJ1-2; D is undetermined. In germline, CDR1 is SGHRS, CDR2 YFSETQ. With 3 bases removed from V and 2 bases from J, the gap between germline ends came to 11 bases. The CDR3 runs 14 residues.

The chain combines TRBV11-2 with TRBJ2-7; D may be TRBD1 (6 bases). V shed 5 bases and J shed 6 bases, with 17 bases lying between them. The CDR3 is 14 residues long. Germline V gene lookup returns CDR1 SGHAT and CDR2 FQNNGV. The CDR3 DNA reads as TGTGCCAGCAGCGACAGGACAGCCCTAGGCGAGCAGTACTTC. This encodes CASSDRTALGEQYF.